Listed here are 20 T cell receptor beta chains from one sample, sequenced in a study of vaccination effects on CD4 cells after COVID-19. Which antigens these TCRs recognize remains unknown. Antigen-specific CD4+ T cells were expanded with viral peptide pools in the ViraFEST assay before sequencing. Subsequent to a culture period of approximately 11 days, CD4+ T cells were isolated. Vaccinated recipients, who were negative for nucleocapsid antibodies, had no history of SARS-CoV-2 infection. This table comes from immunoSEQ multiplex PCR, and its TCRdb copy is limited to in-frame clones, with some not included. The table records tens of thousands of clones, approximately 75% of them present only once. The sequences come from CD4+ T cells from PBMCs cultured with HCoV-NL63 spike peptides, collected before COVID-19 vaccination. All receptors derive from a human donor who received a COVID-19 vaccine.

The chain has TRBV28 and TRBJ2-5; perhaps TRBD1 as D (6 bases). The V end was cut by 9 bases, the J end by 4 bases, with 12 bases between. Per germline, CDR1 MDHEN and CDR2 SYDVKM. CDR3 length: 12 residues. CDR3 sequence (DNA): TGTGCCAGTACAGGGCTAGGAGAGACCCAGTACTTC. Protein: CASTGLGETQYF.

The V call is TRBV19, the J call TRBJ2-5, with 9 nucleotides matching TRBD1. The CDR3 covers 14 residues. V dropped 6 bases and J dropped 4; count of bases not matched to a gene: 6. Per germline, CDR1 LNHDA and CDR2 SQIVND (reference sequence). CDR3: CASRNRGRGETQYF. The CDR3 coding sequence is TGTGCCAGTAGAAACAGGGGGCGAGGAGAGACCCAGTACTTC.

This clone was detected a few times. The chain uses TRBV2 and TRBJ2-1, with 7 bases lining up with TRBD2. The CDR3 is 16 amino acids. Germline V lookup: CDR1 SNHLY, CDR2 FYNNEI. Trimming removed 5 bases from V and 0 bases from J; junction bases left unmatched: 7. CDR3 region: CASSMGGPSSYNEQFF. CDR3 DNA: TGTGCCAGCAGTATGGGAGGGCCAAGCTCCTACAATGAGCAGTTCTTC.

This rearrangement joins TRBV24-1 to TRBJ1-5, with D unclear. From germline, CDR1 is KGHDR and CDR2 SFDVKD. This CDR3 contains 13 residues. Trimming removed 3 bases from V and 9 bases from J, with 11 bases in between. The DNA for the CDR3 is TGTGCCACCAGTGATCCCGCAGGTTGGCCCCAGCATTTT. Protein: CATSDPAGWPQHF.

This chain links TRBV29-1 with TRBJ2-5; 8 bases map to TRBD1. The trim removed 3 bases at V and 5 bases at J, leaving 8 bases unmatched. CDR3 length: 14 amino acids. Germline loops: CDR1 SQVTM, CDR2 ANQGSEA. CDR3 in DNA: TGCAGCGTTGAGCAGGGGGCTTTAAGGGAGACCCAGTACTTC. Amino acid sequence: CSVEQGALRETQYF.

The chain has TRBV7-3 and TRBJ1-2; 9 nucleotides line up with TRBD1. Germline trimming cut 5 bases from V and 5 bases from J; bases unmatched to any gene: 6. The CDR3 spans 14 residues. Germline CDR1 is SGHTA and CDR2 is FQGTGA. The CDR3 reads CASSPRTGDYGYTF. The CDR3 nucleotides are TGTGCCAGCAGCCCCCGGACAGGGGATTATGGCTACACCTTC.

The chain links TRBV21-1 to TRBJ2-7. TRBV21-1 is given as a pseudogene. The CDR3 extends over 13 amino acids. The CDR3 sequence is CASSPGRNYEQYV. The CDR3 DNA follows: TGTGCCAGCAGCCCGGGCCGAAACTACGAGCAGTACGTC.

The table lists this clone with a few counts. The CDR3: CASGKAREVAGANVLTF. The CDR3 nucleotides read TGTGCTAGTGGCAAAGCCCGGGAGGTAGCTGGGGCCAACGTCCTGACTTTC. The chain is built from TRBV12-5 and TRBJ2-6; TRBD2 matches 7 bases. This CDR3 has 17 amino acids. Germline V gene sequence: CDR1 LGHNT, CDR2 FRNRAP. V dropped 6 bases and J dropped 2; count of bases not matched to a gene: 10.

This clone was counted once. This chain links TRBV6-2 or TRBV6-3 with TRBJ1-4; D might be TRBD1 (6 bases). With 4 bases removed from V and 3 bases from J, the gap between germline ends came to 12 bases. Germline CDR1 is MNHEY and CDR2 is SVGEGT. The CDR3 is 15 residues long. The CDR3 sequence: CASSSRQDSNEKLFF. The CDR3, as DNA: TGTGCCAGCAGTTCACGACAGGATTCTAATGAAAAACTGTTTTTT.

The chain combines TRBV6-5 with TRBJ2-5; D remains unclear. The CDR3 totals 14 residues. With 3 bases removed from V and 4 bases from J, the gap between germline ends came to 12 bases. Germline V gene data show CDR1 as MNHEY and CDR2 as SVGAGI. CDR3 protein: CASSYLTDPETQYF. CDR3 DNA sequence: TGTGCCAGCAGTTATTTGACCGATCCAGAGACCCAGTACTTC.

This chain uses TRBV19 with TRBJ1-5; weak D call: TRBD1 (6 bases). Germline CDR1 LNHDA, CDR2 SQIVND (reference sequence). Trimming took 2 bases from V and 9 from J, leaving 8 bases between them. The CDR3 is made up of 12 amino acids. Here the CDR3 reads CASSIQGMPQHF. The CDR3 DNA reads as TGTGCCAGTAGTATACAGGGGATGCCCCAGCATTTT.

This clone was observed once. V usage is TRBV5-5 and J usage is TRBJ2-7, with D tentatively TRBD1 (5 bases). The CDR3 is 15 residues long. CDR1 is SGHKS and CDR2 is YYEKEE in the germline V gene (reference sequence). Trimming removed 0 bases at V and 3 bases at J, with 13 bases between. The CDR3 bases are TGTGCCAGCAGCTTGGGGTCTGGACACCTCTACGAGCAGTACGTC. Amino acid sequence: CASSLGSGHLYEQYV.

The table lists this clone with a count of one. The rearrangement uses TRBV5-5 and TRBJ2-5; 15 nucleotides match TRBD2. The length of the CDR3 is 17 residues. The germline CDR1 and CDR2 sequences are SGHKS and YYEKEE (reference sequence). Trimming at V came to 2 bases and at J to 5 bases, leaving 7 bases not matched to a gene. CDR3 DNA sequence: TGTGCCAGCAGCTTTCCCGGGACTAGCGGGGGGCAGGAGACCCAGTACTTC. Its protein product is CASSFPGTSGGQETQYF. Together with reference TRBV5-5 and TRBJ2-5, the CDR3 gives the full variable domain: DAGVTQSPTHLIKTRGQQVTLRCSPISGHKSVSWYQQVLGQGPQFIFQYYEKEERGRGNFPDRFSARQFPNYSSELNVNALLLGDSALYLCASSFPGTSGGQETQYFGPGTRLLVL.

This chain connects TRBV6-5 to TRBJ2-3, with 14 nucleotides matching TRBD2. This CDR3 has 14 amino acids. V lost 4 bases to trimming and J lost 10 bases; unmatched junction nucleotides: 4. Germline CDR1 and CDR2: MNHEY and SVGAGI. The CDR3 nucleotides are TGTGCCAGCAGTTGGACTAGCGGGGGGTCGGCGCAGTATTTT. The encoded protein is CASSWTSGGSAQYF.

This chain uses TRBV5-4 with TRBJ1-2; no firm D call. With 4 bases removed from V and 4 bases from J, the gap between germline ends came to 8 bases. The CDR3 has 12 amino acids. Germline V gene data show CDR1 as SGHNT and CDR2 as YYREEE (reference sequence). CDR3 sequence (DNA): TGTGCCAGCAGCAGGGCCGGCTATGGCTACACCTTC. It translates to CASSRAGYGYTF.

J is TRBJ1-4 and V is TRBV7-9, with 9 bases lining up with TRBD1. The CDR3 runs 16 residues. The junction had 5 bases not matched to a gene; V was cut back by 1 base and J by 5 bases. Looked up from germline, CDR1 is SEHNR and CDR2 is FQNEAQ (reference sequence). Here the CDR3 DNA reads TGTGCCAGCAGCTTAGGACAGGGACAGGGAAATGAAAAACTGTTTTTT. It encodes CASSLGQGQGNEKLFF.

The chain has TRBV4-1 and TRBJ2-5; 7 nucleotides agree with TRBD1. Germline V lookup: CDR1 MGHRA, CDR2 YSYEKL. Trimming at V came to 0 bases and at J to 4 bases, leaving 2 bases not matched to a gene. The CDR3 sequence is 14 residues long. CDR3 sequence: CASSQEGGVETQYF. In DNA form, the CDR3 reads TGCGCCAGCAGCCAAGAAGGGGGCGTAGAGACCCAGTACTTC.

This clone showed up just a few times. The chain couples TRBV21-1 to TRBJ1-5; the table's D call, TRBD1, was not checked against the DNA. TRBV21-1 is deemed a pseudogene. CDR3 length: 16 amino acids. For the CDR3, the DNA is TGTGCCAGCAGCAAGCCACAGGGGGCACGCAATCAGCCCCAGCATTTT. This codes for CASSKPQGARNQPQHF.

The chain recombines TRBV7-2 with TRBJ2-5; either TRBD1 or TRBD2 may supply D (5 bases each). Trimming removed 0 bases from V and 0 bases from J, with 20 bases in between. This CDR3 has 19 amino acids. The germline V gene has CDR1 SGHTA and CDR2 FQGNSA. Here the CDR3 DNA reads TGTGCCAGCAGCTTAGCGGTAGGGGCCGGGGCCCTGTACCAAGAGACCCAGTACTTC. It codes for CASSLAVGAGALYQETQYF.

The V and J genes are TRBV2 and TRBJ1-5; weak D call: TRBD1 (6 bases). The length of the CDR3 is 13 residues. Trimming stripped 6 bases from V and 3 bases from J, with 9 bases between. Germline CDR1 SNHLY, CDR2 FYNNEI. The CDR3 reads CASRGGNNQPQHF. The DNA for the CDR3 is TGTGCCAGCAGAGGGGGGAACAATCAGCCCCAGCATTTT.